The clone carrying this T cell receptor (beta chain) came up once. As yet, its antigen is unknown. The sample belongs to a study of blood T cells in healthy people across ages. The CDR3 has 17 amino acids. Trimming shortened V by 7 bases and J by 1 base, and 23 bases separated the two germline ends. Germline-derived CDR1 and CDR2 are SGHAT and FQDESV (reference sequence). Every participating donor contributed about 10 milliliters of peripheral blood through a draw. Findings of the study overall: A conclusive naive versus antigen-experienced comparison was prevented by the unsorted PBMCs.

Together with a sample-barcoded 5' primer, a J-beta primer mix was included in a second PCR lasting about 6 to 11 cycles. A 12-random-nucleotide template-switch adaptor tagged each cDNA molecule. In TCRdb, the 5' RACE reads were re-called with MiXCR into one record per CDR3 protein. The repertoire holds about 640,000 distinct CDR3 sequences, with 45% to 65% as singletons. V and J are TRBV11-1 and TRBJ2-7; perhaps TRBD1 as D (5 bases). The sequence derives from a man aged 60-69 years in good health. The source material was blood. As DNA, the CDR3 is TGTGCCAGCATCCCGACCACAGGTCCCCATATATCCTACGAGCAGTACTTC. Translating gives CASIPTTGPHISYEQYF. The full variable domain, in which reference TRBV11-1 and TRBJ2-7 provide the parts outside the CDR3, is EAEVAQSPRYKITEKSQAVAFWCDPISGHATLYWYRQILGQGPELLVQFQDESVVDDSQLPKDRFSAERLKGVDSTLKIQPAELGDSAMYLCASIPTTGPHISYEQYFGPGTRLTVT.